This T cell receptor beta chain was identified during a study of blood T cell repertoires in COVID-19. The CDR3 is made up of 12 amino acids. The V segment lost 8 bases and the J segment 7 bases; nucleotides outside the gene matches: 3. TCRdb keeps only in-frame clones here, not all; method: immunoSEQ multiplex PCR. The sample includes approximately 200,000 clones, 75% to 90% of them seen just once. This receptor was obtained from a man between 35 and 55 years old who had recovered from COVID-19. The chain couples TRBV12-3 or TRBV12-4 to TRBJ1-2, with TRBD1 matching 11 bases. Sequenced material: PBMCs or T cells enriched from blood (not recorded which). In DNA form, the CDR3 reads TGTGCCAGCGGACAGGGGGCGCTTGGCTACACCTTC. Its translation: CASGQGALGYTF.